Listed below are T cell receptor beta chains from one sample, sequenced in a study of cytomegalovirus exposure and HLA in healthy donors. TCRdb keeps only in-frame clones here, not all; method: immunoSEQ multiplex PCR. The data hold 250,000 to 350,000 clones, with 80% observed a single time. The sample consisted of PBMCs. The source is a girl aged 2-10 years in good health and CMV-seronegative. CDR3s include the opening cysteine and the closing phenylalanine or tryptophan. Fields, in order: J gene, clone size, V gene, D gene, CDR3 DNA, CDR3 protein. D genes are given only for firm matches. Clone size is shown for a subset of rows, as once, few, many or a class of expanded clone.

j_gene: TRBJ1-4
abundance: -
v_gene: TRBV5-6
d_gene: TRBD1
CDR3nt: TGTGCCAGCAGCTGGGGGACCGGGACAGAAAATGAAAAACTGTTTTTT
CDR3aa: CASSWGTGTENEKLFF

j_gene: TRBJ1-4
abundance: -
v_gene: TRBV27
d_gene: -
CDR3nt: TGTGCCAGCAGTTTAACAGCACAACATGAAAAACTGTTTTTT
CDR3aa: CASSLTAQHEKLFF

j_gene: TRBJ2-7
abundance: -
v_gene: TRBV28
d_gene: TRBD1
CDR3nt: TGTGCCAGCAGTCACTTTTCGGGACAGGGGTTTTACGAGCAGTACTTC
CDR3aa: CASSHFSGQGFYEQYF

j_gene: TRBJ1-4
abundance: -
v_gene: TRBV27
d_gene: -
CDR3nt: TGTGCCAGCGGGCCGTTAAAAGAAAAACTGTTTTTT
CDR3aa: CASGPLKEKLFF

j_gene: TRBJ2-1
abundance: -
v_gene: TRBV6-5
d_gene: -
CDR3nt: TGTGCCAGCAAGGACTCGACTACCAACAATGAGCAGTTCTTC
CDR3aa: CASKDSTTNNEQFF

j_gene: TRBJ2-7
abundance: -
v_gene: TRBV14
d_gene: TRBD1
CDR3nt: TGTGCCAGCAGCCACGGACAGGGCCCATCCTACGAGCAGTACTTC
CDR3aa: CASSHGQGPSYEQYF

j_gene: TRBJ2-7
abundance: -
v_gene: TRBV5-1
d_gene: TRBD2
CDR3nt: TGCGCCAGCAGCTTGGGACTAGCGGACACCTACGAGCAGTACTTC
CDR3aa: CASSLGLADTYEQYF

j_gene: TRBJ2-7
abundance: -
v_gene: TRBV27
d_gene: -
CDR3nt: TGTGCCAGCAGCCTTGCAATCTACTACGAGCAGTACTTC
CDR3aa: CASSLAIYYEQYF

j_gene: TRBJ1-4
abundance: once
v_gene: TRBV5-1
d_gene: -
CDR3nt: TGCGCCAGCAGCTTGGCCAGTAGGTTGGGCGAAAAACTGTTTTTT
CDR3aa: CASSLASRLGEKLFF

j_gene: TRBJ1-3
abundance: -
v_gene: TRBV4-1
d_gene: -
CDR3nt: TGCGCCAGCAGCCAAGATCGGAGATCTGGAAACACCATATATTTT
CDR3aa: CASSQDRRSGNTIYF

j_gene: TRBJ1-4
abundance: -
v_gene: TRBV10-3
d_gene: -
CDR3nt: TGTGCCATCAGTGAGGGGGAGGAAAAACTGTTTTTT
CDR3aa: CAISEGEEKLFF

j_gene: TRBJ1-2
abundance: few
v_gene: TRBV4-1
d_gene: TRBD1
CDR3nt: TGCGCCAGCAGCCAAGATACCGGGACAGGGAATGGCTACACCTTC
CDR3aa: CASSQDTGTGNGYTF

j_gene: TRBJ1-1
abundance: -
v_gene: TRBV13
d_gene: -
CDR3nt: TGTGCCAGCAGCTTAGGGGGGGGAGTTGAAGCTTTCTTT
CDR3aa: CASSLGGGVEAFF

j_gene: TRBJ1-5
abundance: -
v_gene: TRBV27
d_gene: -
CDR3nt: TGTGCCAGCAGTCCTCACCGGACAGCAAGCAAGGGTCAGCCCCAGCATTTT
CDR3aa: CASSPHRTASKGQPQHF

j_gene: TRBJ2-1
abundance: -
v_gene: TRBV4-1
d_gene: -
CDR3nt: TGCGCCAGCAGCCAAGATCACGAGGGGGGGTCCTACAATGAGCAGTTCTTC
CDR3aa: CASSQDHEGGSYNEQFF

j_gene: TRBJ2-1
abundance: -
v_gene: TRBV9
d_gene: TRBD2
CDR3nt: TGTGCCAGCAGCGGTAGCGGGGGGGGTTCGTACAATGAGCAGTTCTTC
CDR3aa: CASSGSGGGSYNEQFF

j_gene: TRBJ2-1
abundance: -
v_gene: TRBV9
d_gene: -
CDR3nt: TGTGCCAGCAGCGTAGCAGGGGCAAGTCTATACAATGAGCAGTTCTTC
CDR3aa: CASSVAGASLYNEQFF

j_gene: TRBJ1-5
abundance: -
v_gene: TRBV5-8
d_gene: -
CDR3nt: TGTGCCAGCAGCCCGTGGGGCAGAGATCAGCCCCAGCATTTT
CDR3aa: CASSPWGRDQPQHF

j_gene: TRBJ2-5
abundance: -
v_gene: TRBV28
d_gene: -
CDR3nt: TGTGCCAGCAGTTCAGTGGGGCTAGCGTTCAAACCCGGCCAAGAGACCCAGTACTTC
CDR3aa: CASSSVGLAFKPGQETQYF

j_gene: TRBJ2-7
abundance: -
v_gene: TRBV28
d_gene: TRBD2
CDR3nt: TGTGCCAGCAGTTTGGATCTAGCGGAGCATTCCTACGAGCAGTACTTC
CDR3aa: CASSLDLAEHSYEQYF

j_gene: TRBJ1-5
abundance: -
v_gene: TRBV6-6
d_gene: -
CDR3nt: TGTGCCAGCACTAACCGGGATCCGTGGGATCAGCCCCAGCATTTT
CDR3aa: CASTNRDPWDQPQHF

j_gene: TRBJ2-5
abundance: once
v_gene: TRBV11-2
d_gene: -
CDR3nt: TGTGCCAGCAGCTTAGGTCAGGCGGAGACCCAGTACTTC
CDR3aa: CASSLGQAETQYF

j_gene: TRBJ2-1
abundance: -
v_gene: TRBV6-1
d_gene: TRBD2
CDR3nt: TGTGCCAGCAGTGAAGCTAGCGGGGGATACAATGAGCAGTTCTTC
CDR3aa: CASSEASGGYNEQFF

j_gene: TRBJ1-4
abundance: -
v_gene: TRBV7-9
d_gene: -
CDR3nt: TGTGCCAGCAGCTTCGGGGTTGGGAATGAAAAACTGTTTTTT
CDR3aa: CASSFGVGNEKLFF

j_gene: TRBJ1-4
abundance: -
v_gene: TRBV18
d_gene: -
CDR3nt: TGTGCCAGCTCACCACCGGACTCTCACGAAAAACTGTTTTTT
CDR3aa: CASSPPDSHEKLFF

j_gene: TRBJ2-3
abundance: -
v_gene: TRBV30
d_gene: TRBD2
CDR3nt: TGTGCCTGGAGTGTACTAGCGGGAGTCCCAGATACGCAGTATTTT
CDR3aa: CAWSVLAGVPDTQYF

j_gene: TRBJ2-5
abundance: -
v_gene: TRBV5-1
d_gene: -
CDR3nt: TGCGCCAGCAGCTCGAGGCTCCGACAAGAGACCCAGTACTTC
CDR3aa: CASSSRLRQETQYF

j_gene: TRBJ2-1
abundance: few
v_gene: TRBV6-6
d_gene: TRBD2
CDR3nt: TGTGCCAGCAGTTACTCGGTGTCTAGCGGCCACAATGAGCAGTTCTTC
CDR3aa: CASSYSVSSGHNEQFF

j_gene: TRBJ2-3
abundance: -
v_gene: TRBV9
d_gene: TRBD1
CDR3nt: TGTGCCAGCACCCAGGGGGATACAGATACGCAGTATTTT
CDR3aa: CASTQGDTDTQYF

j_gene: TRBJ1-4
abundance: once
v_gene: TRBV13
d_gene: -
CDR3nt: TGTGCCAGCAGCCCGACAAACGCTCTAGCCGGGCCTCGGAATGAAAAACTGTTTTTT
CDR3aa: CASSPTNALAGPRNEKLFF

j_gene: TRBJ1-2
abundance: -
v_gene: TRBV20-1
d_gene: -
CDR3nt: TGCAGTGCTAGAAGAAGGGGGAGCTACACCTTC
CDR3aa: CSARRRGSYTF

j_gene: TRBJ2-7
abundance: once
v_gene: TRBV30
d_gene: -
CDR3nt: TGTGCCTGGGAGGGAGGCGTCCAGCCCTACGAGCAGTACTTC
CDR3aa: CAWEGGVQPYEQYF

j_gene: TRBJ1-4
abundance: -
v_gene: TRBV2
d_gene: -
CDR3nt: TGTGCCAGTTTAATGGGAGAGAATGAAAAACTGTTTTTT
CDR3aa: CASLMGENEKLFF

j_gene: TRBJ2-5
abundance: -
v_gene: TRBV10-2
d_gene: -
CDR3nt: TGCGCCAGCAGTGAGTCCATCGCGGAGCTTGGGACCCAGTACTTC
CDR3aa: CASSESIAELGTQYF

j_gene: TRBJ2-1
abundance: -
v_gene: TRBV6-1
d_gene: TRBD2
CDR3nt: TGTGCCAGCAGTCTAGCGGGGGGGCCCAATGAGCAGTTCTTC
CDR3aa: CASSLAGGPNEQFF

j_gene: TRBJ2-5
abundance: -
v_gene: TRBV5-1
d_gene: -
CDR3nt: TGCGCCAGCAGCACCTTTAGAGGACAGCTCCTCCAAGAGACCCAGTACTTC
CDR3aa: CASSTFRGQLLQETQYF

j_gene: TRBJ1-5
abundance: -
v_gene: TRBV28
d_gene: -
CDR3nt: TGTGCCAGCAGTTACAATAGCAATCAGCCCCAGCATTTT
CDR3aa: CASSYNSNQPQHF

j_gene: TRBJ1-6
abundance: -
v_gene: TRBV14
d_gene: TRBD1
CDR3nt: TGTGCCAGCAGCATACAGGGGTTGGGTTCACCCCTCCACTTT
CDR3aa: CASSIQGLGSPLHF

j_gene: TRBJ1-2
abundance: -
v_gene: TRBV2
d_gene: -
CDR3nt: TGTGCCAGCACTGTGCAGGGGTCCGGTAACTATGGCTACACCTTC
CDR3aa: CASTVQGSGNYGYTF

j_gene: TRBJ2-2
abundance: -
v_gene: TRBV10-1
d_gene: TRBD1
CDR3nt: TGCGCCAGCAGTAAAACCGGGACAGGGGGGACCGGGGAGCTGTTTTTT
CDR3aa: CASSKTGTGGTGELFF

j_gene: TRBJ2-1
abundance: -
v_gene: TRBV7-9
d_gene: TRBD1
CDR3nt: TGTGCCAGCAGCCCTGCCGAGGGGGCACAGGGCGTCGACAATGAGCAGTTCTTC
CDR3aa: CASSPAEGAQGVDNEQFF

j_gene: TRBJ1-2
abundance: -
v_gene: TRBV30
d_gene: -
CDR3nt: TGTGCCTGGAACAGTCAGTCTTATGGCTACACCTTC
CDR3aa: CAWNSQSYGYTF

j_gene: TRBJ2-7
abundance: -
v_gene: TRBV7-2
d_gene: TRBD2
CDR3nt: TGTGCCAGCAGCCTTCGACTAGCGGGAGGCGAGCAGTACTTC
CDR3aa: CASSLRLAGGEQYF

j_gene: TRBJ2-3
abundance: -
v_gene: TRBV7-3
d_gene: -
CDR3nt: TGTGCCAGCAGCTTCTTCGGGGAAGATACGCAGTATTTT
CDR3aa: CASSFFGEDTQYF

j_gene: TRBJ1-6
abundance: -
v_gene: TRBV19
d_gene: -
CDR3nt: TGTGCCAGTAGTCCCCGAGAGTTGGGGCAGAGTTCACCCCTCCACTTT
CDR3aa: CASSPRELGQSSPLHF

j_gene: TRBJ1-6
abundance: -
v_gene: TRBV5-6
d_gene: TRBD1
CDR3nt: TGTGCCAGCAGCCAGGAGGGGGCCGAGCCTAATTCACCCCTCCACTTT
CDR3aa: CASSQEGAEPNSPLHF

j_gene: TRBJ1-3
abundance: -
v_gene: TRBV28
d_gene: -
CDR3nt: TGTGCCAGCAGGGGGCAGGTGACTGGAAACACCATATATTTT
CDR3aa: CASRGQVTGNTIYF

j_gene: TRBJ2-5
abundance: -
v_gene: TRBV19
d_gene: TRBD1
CDR3nt: TGTGCCAGTAGTATAGTATCGACAGGGTCAGAGACCCAGTACTTC
CDR3aa: CASSIVSTGSETQYF

j_gene: TRBJ1-1
abundance: -
v_gene: TRBV5-6
d_gene: TRBD1
CDR3nt: TGTGCCAGCAGCCGGACAGGGGGAGCTTTCTTT
CDR3aa: CASSRTGGAFF

j_gene: TRBJ2-1
abundance: -
v_gene: TRBV5-1
d_gene: -
CDR3nt: TGCGCCAGCAGCCCGCGCGGTGAGAGGGGGTACAATGAGCAGTTCTTC
CDR3aa: CASSPRGERGYNEQFF